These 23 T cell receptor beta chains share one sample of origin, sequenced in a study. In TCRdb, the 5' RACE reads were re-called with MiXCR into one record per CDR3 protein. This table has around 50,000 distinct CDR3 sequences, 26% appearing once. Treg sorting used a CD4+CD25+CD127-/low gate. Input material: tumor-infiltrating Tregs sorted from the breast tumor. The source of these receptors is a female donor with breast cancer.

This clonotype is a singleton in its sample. The CDR3, as DNA: TGCGCCAGCGGCAACGCTCCGAGCGGGAGTGGAGAGACCCAGTACTTC. Protein sequence: CASGNAPSGSGETQYF. V and J are TRBV5-1 and TRBJ2-5, with TRBD2 identical over 8 bases. Germline CDR1 is SGHRS and CDR2 is YFSETQ. The trim removed 7 bases at V and 4 bases at J, leaving 15 bases unmatched. The CDR3 runs 16 residues.

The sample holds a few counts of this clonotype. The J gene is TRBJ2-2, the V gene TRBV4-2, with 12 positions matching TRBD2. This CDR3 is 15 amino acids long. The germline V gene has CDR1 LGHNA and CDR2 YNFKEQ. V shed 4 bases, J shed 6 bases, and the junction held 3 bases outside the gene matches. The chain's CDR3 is CASSRASGGAGELFF. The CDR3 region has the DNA TGTGCCAGCAGCCGGGCTAGCGGGGGGGCCGGGGAGCTGTTTTTT.

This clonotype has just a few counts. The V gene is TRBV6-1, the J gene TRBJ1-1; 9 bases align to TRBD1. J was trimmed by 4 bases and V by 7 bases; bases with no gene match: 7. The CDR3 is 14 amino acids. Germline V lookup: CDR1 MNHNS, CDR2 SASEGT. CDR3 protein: CASKTDRGTTEAFF. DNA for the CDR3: TGTGCCAGCAAAACGGACAGGGGAACCACTGAAGCTTTCTTT.

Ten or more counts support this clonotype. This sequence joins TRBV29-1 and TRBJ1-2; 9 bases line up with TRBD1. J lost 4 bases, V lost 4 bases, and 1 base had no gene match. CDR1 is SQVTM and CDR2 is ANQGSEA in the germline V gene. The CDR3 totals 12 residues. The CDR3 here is CSVATGGYGYTF. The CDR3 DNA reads TGCAGCGTTGCGACAGGGGGCTATGGCTACACCTTC.

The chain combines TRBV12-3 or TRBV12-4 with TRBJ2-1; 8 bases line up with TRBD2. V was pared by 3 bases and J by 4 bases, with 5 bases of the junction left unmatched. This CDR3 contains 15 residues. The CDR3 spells CASSFVTGGYNEQFF. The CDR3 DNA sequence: TGTGCCAGCAGTTTCGTCACGGGAGGGTACAATGAGCAGTTCTTC.

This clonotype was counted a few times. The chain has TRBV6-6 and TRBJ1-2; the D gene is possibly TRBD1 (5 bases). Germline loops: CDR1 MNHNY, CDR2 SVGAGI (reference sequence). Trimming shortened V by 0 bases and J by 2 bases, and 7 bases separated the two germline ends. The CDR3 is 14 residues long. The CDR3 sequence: CASSYSSGNYGYTF. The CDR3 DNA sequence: TGTGCCAGCAGTTACTCATCAGGGAACTATGGCTACACCTTC.

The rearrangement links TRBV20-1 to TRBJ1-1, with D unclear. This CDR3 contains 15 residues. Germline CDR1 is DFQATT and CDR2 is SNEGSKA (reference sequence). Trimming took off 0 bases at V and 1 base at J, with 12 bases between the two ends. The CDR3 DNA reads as TGCAGTGCTAGAGAGTTGGGTCAGAAGAACACTGAAGCTTTCTTT. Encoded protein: CSARELGQKNTEAFF.

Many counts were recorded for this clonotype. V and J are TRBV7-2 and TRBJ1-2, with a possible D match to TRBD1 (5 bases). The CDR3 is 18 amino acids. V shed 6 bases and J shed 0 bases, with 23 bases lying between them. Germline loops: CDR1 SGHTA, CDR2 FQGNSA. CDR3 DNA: TGTGCCAGCAGGTCCGGGACCCTCACATACAAAGCTAACTATGGCTACACCTTC. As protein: CASRSGTLTYKANYGYTF.

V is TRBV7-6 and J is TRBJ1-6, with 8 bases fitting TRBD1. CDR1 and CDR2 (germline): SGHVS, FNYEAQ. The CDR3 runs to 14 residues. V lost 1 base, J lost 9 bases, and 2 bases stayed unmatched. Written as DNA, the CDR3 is TGTGCCAGCAGCTTAGAAACAGGGGGTTCACCCCTCCACTTT. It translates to CASSLETGGSPLHF.

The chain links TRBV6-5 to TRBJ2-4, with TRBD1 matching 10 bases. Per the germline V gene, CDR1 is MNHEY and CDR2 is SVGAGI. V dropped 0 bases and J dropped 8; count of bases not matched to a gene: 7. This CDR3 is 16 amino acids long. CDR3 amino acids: CASSYSYWDRGDIQYF. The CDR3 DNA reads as TGTGCCAGCAGTTACTCGTACTGGGACAGGGGAGACATTCAGTACTTC.

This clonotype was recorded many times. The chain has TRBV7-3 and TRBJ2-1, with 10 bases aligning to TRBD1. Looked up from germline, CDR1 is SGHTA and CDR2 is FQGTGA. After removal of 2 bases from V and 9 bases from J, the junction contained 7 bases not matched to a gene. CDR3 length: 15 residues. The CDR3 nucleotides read TGTGCCAGCAGCTTAGGGGGACAGGGGCGAGCTGAGCAGTTCTTC. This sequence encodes CASSLGGQGRAEQFF.

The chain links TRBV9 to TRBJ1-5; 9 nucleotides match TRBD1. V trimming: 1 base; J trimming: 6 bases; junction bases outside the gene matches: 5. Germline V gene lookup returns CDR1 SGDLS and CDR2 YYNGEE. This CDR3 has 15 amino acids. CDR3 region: CASSVSGTGSQPQHF. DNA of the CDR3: TGTGCCAGCAGCGTAAGCGGGACAGGGAGTCAGCCCCAGCATTTT. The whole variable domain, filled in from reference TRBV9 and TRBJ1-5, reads DSGVTQTPKHLITATGQRVTLRCSPRSGDLSVYWYQQSLDQGLQFLIQYYNGEERAKGNILERFSAQQFPDLHSELNLSSLELGDSALYFCASSVSGTGSQPQHFGDGTRLSIL.

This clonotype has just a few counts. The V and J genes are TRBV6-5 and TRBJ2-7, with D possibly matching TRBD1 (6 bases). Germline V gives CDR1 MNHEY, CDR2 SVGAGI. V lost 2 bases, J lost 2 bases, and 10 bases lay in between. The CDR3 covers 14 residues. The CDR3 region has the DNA TGTGCCAGCAGTTACAGCACAGGGACCTACGAGCAGTACTTC. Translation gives CASSYSTGTYEQYF.

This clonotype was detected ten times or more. The CDR3, as DNA: TGCAGTGGCTTAGAGGCAACTGAAGGTCGCGGCTACACCTTC. This codes for CSGLEATEGRGYTF. The rearrangement links TRBV20-1 to TRBJ1-2; D gene unclear. The V end was cut by 7 bases, the J end by 8 bases, with 23 bases between. CDR1 is DFQATT, CDR2 SNEGSKA, per germline (reference sequence). CDR3 length: 14 residues.

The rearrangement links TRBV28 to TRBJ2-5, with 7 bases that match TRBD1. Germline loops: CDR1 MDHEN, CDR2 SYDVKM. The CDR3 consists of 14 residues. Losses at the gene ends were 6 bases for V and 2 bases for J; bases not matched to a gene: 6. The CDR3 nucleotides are TGTGCCAGCAGAGCCGGGACAGCTCAAGAGACCCAGTACTTC. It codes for CASRAGTAQETQYF.

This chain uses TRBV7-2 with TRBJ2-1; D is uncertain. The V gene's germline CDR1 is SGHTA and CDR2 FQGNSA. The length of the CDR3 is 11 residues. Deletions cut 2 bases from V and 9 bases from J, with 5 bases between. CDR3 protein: CASSLPGEQFF. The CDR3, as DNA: TGTGCCAGCAGCTTACCCGGTGAGCAGTTCTTC.

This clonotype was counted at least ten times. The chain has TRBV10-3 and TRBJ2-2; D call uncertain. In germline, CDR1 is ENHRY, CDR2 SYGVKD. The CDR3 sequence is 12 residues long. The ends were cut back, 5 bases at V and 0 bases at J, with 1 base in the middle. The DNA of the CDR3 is TGTGCCATCAGTCCGAACACCGGGGAGCTGTTTTTT. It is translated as CAISPNTGELFF.

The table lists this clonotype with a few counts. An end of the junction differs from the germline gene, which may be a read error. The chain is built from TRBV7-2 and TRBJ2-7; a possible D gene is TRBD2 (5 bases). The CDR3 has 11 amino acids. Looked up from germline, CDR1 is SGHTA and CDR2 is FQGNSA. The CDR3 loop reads CASSQRESQNF. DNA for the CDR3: TGTGCCAGCAGCCAAAGGGAGAGTCAAAACTTC.

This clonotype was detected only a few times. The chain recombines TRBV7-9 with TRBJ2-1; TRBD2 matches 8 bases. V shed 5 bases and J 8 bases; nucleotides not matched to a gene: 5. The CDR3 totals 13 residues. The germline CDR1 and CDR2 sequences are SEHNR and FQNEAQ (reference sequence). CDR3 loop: CASSPGTRYEQFF. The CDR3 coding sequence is TGTGCCAGCAGCCCCGGGACTAGATATGAGCAGTTCTTC.

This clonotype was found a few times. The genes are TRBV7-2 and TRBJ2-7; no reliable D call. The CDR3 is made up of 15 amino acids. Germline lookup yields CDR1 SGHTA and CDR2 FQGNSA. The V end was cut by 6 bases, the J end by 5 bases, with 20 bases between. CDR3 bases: TGTGCCAGCAGTCCTAAGGCCGGGCTGAGGAACGAGCAGTACTTC. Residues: CASSPKAGLRNEQYF.

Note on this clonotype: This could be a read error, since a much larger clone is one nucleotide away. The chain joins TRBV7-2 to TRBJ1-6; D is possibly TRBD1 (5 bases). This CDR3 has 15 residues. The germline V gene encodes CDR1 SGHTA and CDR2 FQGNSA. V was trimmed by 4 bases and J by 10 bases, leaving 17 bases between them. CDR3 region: CASSSPGRSSSPLHF. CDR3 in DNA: TGTGCCAGCAGCTCACCGGGACGTTCTTCGTCACCCCTCCACTTT. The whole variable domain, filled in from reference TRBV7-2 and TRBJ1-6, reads GAGVSQSPSNKVTEKGKDVELRCDPISGHTALYWYRQSLGQGLEFLIYFQGNSAPDKSGLPSDRFSAERTGGSVSTLTIQRTQQEDSAVYLCASSSPGRSSSPLHFGNGTRLTVT.

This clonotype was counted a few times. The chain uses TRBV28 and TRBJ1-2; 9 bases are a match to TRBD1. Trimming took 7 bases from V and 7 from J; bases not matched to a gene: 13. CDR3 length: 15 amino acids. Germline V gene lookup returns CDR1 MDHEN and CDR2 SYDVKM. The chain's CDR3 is CASTTPDRGLSGYTF. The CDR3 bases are TGTGCCAGCACAACCCCGGACAGGGGATTGAGTGGCTACACCTTC.

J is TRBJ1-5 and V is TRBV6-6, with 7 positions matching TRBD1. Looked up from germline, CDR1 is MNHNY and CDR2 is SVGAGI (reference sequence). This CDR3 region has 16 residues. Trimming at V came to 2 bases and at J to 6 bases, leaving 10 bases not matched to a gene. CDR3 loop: CASSYPTGPGGQPQHF. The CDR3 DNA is TGTGCCAGCAGTTACCCGACAGGGCCCGGGGGTCAGCCCCAGCATTTT.